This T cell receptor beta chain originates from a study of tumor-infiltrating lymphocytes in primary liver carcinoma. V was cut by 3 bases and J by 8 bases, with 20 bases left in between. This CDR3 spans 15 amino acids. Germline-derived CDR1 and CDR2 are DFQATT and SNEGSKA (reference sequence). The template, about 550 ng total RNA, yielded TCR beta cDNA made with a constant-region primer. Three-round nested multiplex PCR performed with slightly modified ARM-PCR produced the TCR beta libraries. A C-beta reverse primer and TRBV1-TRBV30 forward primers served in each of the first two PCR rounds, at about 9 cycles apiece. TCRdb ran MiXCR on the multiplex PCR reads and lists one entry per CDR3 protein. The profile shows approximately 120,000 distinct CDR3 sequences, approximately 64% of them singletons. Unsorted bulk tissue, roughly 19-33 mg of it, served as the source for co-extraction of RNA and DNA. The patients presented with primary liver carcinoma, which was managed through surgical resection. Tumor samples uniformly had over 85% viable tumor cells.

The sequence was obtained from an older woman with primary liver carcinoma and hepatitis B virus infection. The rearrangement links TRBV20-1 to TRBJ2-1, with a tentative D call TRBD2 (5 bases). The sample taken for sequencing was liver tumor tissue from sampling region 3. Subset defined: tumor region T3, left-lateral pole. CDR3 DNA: TGCAGTGCTAGTACCCCCTTTACTTTGAGGGATGAGCAGTTCTTC. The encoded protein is CSASTPFTLRDEQFF.